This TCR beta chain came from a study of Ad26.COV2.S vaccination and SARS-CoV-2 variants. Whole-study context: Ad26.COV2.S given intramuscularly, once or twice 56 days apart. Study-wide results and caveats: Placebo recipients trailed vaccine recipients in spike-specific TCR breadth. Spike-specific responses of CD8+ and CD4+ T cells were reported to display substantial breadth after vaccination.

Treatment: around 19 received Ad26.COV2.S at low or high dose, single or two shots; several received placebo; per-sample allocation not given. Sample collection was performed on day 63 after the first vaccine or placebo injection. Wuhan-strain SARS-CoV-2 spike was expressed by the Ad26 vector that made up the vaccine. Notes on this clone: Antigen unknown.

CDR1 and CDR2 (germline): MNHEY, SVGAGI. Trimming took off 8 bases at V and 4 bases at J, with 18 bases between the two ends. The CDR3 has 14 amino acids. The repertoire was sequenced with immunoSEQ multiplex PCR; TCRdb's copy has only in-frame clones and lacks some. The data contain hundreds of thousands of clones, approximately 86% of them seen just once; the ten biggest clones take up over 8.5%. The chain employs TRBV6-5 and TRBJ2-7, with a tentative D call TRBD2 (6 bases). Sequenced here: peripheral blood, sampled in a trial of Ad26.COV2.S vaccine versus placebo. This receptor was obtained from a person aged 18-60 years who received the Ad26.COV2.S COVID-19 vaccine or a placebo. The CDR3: CASGAGTDFYEQYF. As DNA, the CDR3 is TGTGCCAGCGGGGCCGGGACTGACTTTTACGAGCAGTACTTC.